Reported below is one T cell receptor beta chain. Its antigen is unidentified. The sample originates from a study of beta chain features in type 1 diabetes. Turning to the study itself: Examined across all samples were about 99,000,000 sorted cells.

Sequenced material consisted of expressed TCRB transcripts (all of the isolated RNA was reverse transcribed). Generated by immunoSEQ multiplex PCR, the TCRdb table keeps only in-frame clones and is missing some. The sample lists around 400,000 clones; around 13% were seen once. Germline CDR1 is MDHEN and CDR2 is SYDVKM. This CDR3 has 14 amino acids. Trimming removed 6 bases from V and 11 bases from J, with 22 bases in between. Purity (above 98%) was reached by all sorted populations. Notes on the study in general: TCRB CDR3 length was moderately but significantly reduced in all four CD4+ subsets of Type 1 diabetes patients.

The rearrangement joins TRBV28 to TRBJ1-1, with D maybe TRBD1 (6 bases). This receptor was obtained from a man aged 18 to 30 in good health. Material for sequencing was naive CD4+ T cells from blood. CDR3: CASRPPSDSPSAFF. DNA of the CDR3: TGTGCCAGCAGACCTCCATCGGACAGCCCTTCCGCTTTCTTT.